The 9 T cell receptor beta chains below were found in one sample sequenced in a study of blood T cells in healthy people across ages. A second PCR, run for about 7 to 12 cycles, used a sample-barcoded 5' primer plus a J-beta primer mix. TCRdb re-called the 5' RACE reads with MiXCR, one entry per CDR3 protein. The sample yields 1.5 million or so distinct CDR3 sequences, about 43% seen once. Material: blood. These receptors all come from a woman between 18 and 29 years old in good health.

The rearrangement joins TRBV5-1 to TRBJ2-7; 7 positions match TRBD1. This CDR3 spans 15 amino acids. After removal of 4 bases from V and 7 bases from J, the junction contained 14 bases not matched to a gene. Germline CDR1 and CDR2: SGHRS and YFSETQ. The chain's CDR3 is CASSPLTGSTVEQYF. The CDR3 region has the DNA TGCGCCAGCAGCCCATTGACAGGGTCCACGGTGGAGCAGTACTTC.

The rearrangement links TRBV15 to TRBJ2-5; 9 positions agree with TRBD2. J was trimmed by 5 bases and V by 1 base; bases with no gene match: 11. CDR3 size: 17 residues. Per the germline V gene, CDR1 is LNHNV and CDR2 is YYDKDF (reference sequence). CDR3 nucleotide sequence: TGTGCCACCAGCAGAGCCCCCCCTAGCGGGGTTGGGGAGACCCAGTACTTC. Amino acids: CATSRAPPSGVGETQYF.

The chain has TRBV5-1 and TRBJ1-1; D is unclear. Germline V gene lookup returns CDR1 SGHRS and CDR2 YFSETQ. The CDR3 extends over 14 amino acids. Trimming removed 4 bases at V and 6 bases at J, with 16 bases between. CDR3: CASSPQLQFAEAFF. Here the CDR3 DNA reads TGCGCCAGCAGCCCCCAACTTCAGTTCGCTGAAGCTTTCTTT.

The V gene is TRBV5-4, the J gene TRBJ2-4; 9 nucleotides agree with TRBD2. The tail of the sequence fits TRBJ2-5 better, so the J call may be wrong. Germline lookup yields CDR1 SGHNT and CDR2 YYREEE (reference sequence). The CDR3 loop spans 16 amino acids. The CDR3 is CASSLEAGGLQETQYF. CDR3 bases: TGTGCCAGCAGCTTGGAGGCGGGGGGGCTCCAAGAGACCCAGTACTTC.

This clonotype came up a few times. CDR3 protein: CASSHTSGIYEQYF. CDR3 sequence (DNA): TGTGCCAGCAGCCATACTAGCGGGATCTACGAGCAGTACTTC. The chain combines TRBV4-2 with TRBJ2-7; 10 nucleotides agree with TRBD2. V trimming: 3 bases; J trimming: 3 bases; junction bases outside the gene matches: 2. The CDR3 totals 14 residues. Germline values: CDR1 LGHNA, CDR2 YNFKEQ.

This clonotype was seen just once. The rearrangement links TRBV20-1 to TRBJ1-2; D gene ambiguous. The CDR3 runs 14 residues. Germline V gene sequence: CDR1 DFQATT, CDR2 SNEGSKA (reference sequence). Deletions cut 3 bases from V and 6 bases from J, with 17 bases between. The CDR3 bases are TGCAGTGCTAGGGAAGGAGGGTCGGTTGATGGCTACACCTTC. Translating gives CSAREGGSVDGYTF.

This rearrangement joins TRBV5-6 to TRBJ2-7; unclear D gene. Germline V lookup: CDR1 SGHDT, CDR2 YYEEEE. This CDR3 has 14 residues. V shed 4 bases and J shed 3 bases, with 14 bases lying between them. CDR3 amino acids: CASSLGQNVYEQYF. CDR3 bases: TGTGCCAGCAGCCTAGGTCAAAATGTCTACGAGCAGTACTTC.

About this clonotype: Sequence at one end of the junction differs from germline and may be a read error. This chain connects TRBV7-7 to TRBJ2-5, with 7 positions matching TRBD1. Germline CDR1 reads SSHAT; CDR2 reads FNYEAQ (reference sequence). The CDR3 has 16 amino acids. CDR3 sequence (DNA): TGTGCTAGCAACTTGAGGGGGCGCCTAGACCAAGAGACCCAGTACTTC. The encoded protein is CASNLRGRLDQETQYF.

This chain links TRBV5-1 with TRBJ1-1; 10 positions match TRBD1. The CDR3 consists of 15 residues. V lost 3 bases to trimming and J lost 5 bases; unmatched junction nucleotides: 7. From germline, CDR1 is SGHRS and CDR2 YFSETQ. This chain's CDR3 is CASSSGQGIVTEAFF. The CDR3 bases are TGCGCCAGCAGCTCGGGACAGGGGATAGTGACTGAAGCTTTCTTT.